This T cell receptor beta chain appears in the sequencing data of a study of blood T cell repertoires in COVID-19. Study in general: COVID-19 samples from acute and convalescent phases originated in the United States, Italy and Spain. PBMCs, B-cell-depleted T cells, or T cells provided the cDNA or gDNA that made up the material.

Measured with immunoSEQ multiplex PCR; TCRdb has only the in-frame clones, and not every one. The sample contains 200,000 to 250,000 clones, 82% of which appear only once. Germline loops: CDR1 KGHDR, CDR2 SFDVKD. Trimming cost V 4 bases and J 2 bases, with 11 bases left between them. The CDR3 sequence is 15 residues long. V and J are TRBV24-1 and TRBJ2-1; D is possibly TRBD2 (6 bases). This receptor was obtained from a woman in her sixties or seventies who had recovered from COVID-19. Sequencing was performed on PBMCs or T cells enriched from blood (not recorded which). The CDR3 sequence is CATSEGTWTYNEQFF. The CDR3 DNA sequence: TGTGCCACCAGTGAAGGGACTTGGACCTACAATGAGCAGTTCTTC.